The rows below give T cell receptor beta chains drawn from one sample of a study of breast tumors, draining lymph nodes, adjacent tissues. Using its own MiXCR run on the multiplex PCR reads, TCRdb lists one record per CDR3 protein. The data show 150,000 to 200,000 distinct CDR3 sequences, approximately 30% seen once. Input material: axillary lymph node tissue. Every receptor here comes from a female donor with breast cancer. Some clones in this sample may be carry-over from other donors' samples. CDR3s include the opening cysteine and the closing phenylalanine or tryptophan. A D gene is named only where the DNA matches it firmly. Only some rows state a clone size, as once, few, many or a class for expanded clones.

d_gene,j_gene,abundance,v_gene,CDR3nt,CDR3aa
TRBD2,TRBJ2-3,many,TRBV4-2,TGTGCCAGCAGCCAAGAGGCTAGCGGTGGCACAGATACGCAGTATTTT,CASSQEASGGTDTQYF
TRBD1,TRBJ2-1,many,TRBV7-2,TGTGCCAGCAGCCTCCTTAGACAGGGCTCCTACAATGAGCAGTTCTTC,CASSLLRQGSYNEQFF
TRBD1,TRBJ2-1,many,TRBV4-1,TGCGCCAGCAGCCAAGAGGGACAGGGCCCCTACAATGAGCAGTTCTTC,CASSQEGQGPYNEQFF
TRBD1,TRBJ1-2,many,TRBV6-5,TGTGCCAGCAGTTACGGTGGGACAGGGCTATGGGGCTACACCTTC,CASSYGGTGLWGYTF
-,TRBJ1-2,many,TRBV2,TGTGCCAGCAGGCCCGGCGTCTCAAACTGGTGGGGCTACACCTTC,CASRPGVSNWWGYTF
TRBD1,TRBJ2-5,-,TRBV7-2,TGTGCCAGCAGCCGACAGGGCGGCGGCACCGGGGAGCCCCAGTACTTC,CASSRQGGGTGEPQYF
TRBD1,TRBJ2-6,many,TRBV12-3/TRBV12-4,TGTGCCAGCAGTTTAGAGGACAGGGGGAACGTCCTGACTTTC,CASSLEDRGNVLTF
TRBD2,TRBJ2-3,-,TRBV7-2,TGTGCCAGCAGCTTACTAGCGGGAGGTACTTGCACAGATACGCAGTATTTT,CASSLLAGGTCTDTQYF
-,TRBJ1-2,-,TRBV25-1,TGTGCCAGCAGTGCTAGGGAACAGGGAAGTGGCTACACCTTC,CASSAREQGSGYTF
-,TRBJ1-5,many,TRBV20-1,TGCAGTGCTAGAGATTCGGCAGCCGGACCTATTAGCAATCAGCCCCAGCATTTT,CSARDSAAGPISNQPQHF
-,TRBJ2-3,many,TRBV18,TGTGCCAGCTCACCACAGACACCAGGCACAGATACGCAGTATTTT,CASSPQTPGTDTQYF
-,TRBJ2-7,medium-sized,TRBV7-9,TGTGCCAGCAGCTTAAGGGACTACGAGCAGTACTTC,CASSLRDYEQYF
-,TRBJ1-2,many,TRBV6-5,TGTGCCAGCAGTTACGACAGGACGTACAACTATGGCTACACCTTC,CASSYDRTYNYGYTF
-,TRBJ2-2,many,TRBV7-9,TGTGCCAGCAGTCCAGTGGGAACCGTGACCGGGGAGCTGTTTTTT,CASSPVGTVTGELFF
TRBD1,TRBJ1-4,many,TRBV7-8,TGTGCCAGCAGCTTCGTCCCGACACAGGGGAATGAAAAACTGTTTTTT,CASSFVPTQGNEKLFF
TRBD2,TRBJ2-7,few,TRBV3-1,TGTGCCAGCAGCCTTGTAGCGGGGTCGCGCGAGCAGTACTTC,CASSLVAGSREQYF
-,TRBJ1-2,many,TRBV4-2,TGTGCCAGCAGCCAAGGACAGCTCGGGTCGTATGGCTACACCTTC,CASSQGQLGSYGYTF
-,TRBJ1-2,-,TRBV7-9,TGTGCCAGCAGCTTAGCGGGACAAGTCTATGGCTACACCTTC,CASSLAGQVYGYTF
TRBD2,TRBJ2-5,many,TRBV10-3,TGTGCCATCAGTACTAGCGGGGGGGCCTTGGAGACCCAGTACTTC,CAISTSGGALETQYF
TRBD2,TRBJ2-2,many,TRBV20-1,TGCAGTGCTAGAGGACTAGCGGGGGGGCACCCGACCACCGGGGAGCTGTTTTTT,CSARGLAGGHPTTGELFF
-,TRBJ1-1,few,TRBV12-3/TRBV12-4,TGTGCCAGCAGTTTCGTAGGGGGGACTGAAGCTTTCTTT,CASSFVGGTEAFF
-,TRBJ2-7,many,TRBV7-9,TGTGCCAGCAGCTTGGCACAGGATTACGAGCAGTACTTC,CASSLAQDYEQYF
TRBD2,TRBJ2-4,many,TRBV20-1,TGCAGTGCTAGTGCCCTAGCGGGGGGTAGCAAAAACATTCAGTACTTC,CSASALAGGSKNIQYF
TRBD1,TRBJ2-3,many,TRBV5-8,TGTGCCAGCAGCGTGACAGGGGATACGCAGTATTTT,CASSVTGDTQYF
TRBD1,TRBJ2-2,many,TRBV30,TGTGCCTGGGACCGGGACAGGGTGTCCGGGGAGCTGTTTTTT,CAWDRDRVSGELFF
-,TRBJ1-6,many,TRBV9,TGTGCCAGCAGCGTAGAATGGAGACTGTCCTATAATTCACCCCTCCACTTT,CASSVEWRLSYNSPLHF
-,TRBJ1-1,few,TRBV11-3,TGTGCCAGCAGCTTAGAGGGGATAATGAACACTGAAGCTTTCTTT,CASSLEGIMNTEAFF
-,TRBJ2-5,many,TRBV11-3,TGTGCCAGCAGCTTAGGCCTCACTGGAGAGACCCAGTACTTC,CASSLGLTGETQYF
TRBD2,TRBJ2-7,many,TRBV5-1,TGCGCCAGCAGCAGCGGGGGGGTCTACTACGAGCAGTACTTC,CASSSGGVYYEQYF
TRBD2,TRBJ2-7,few,TRBV3-1,TGTGCCAGCAGCCAAGCCTTAGCGGGGGATGACGAGCAGTACTTC,CASSQALAGDDEQYF
-,TRBJ2-1,many,TRBV12-3/TRBV12-4,TGTGCCAGCAGTACCGGGTGGTGGCAGTTCTTC,CASSTGWWQFF
-,TRBJ2-5,many,TRBV10-2,TGCGCCAGCAGTAGGGCAGAAGAGACCCAGTACTTC,CASSRAEETQYF
TRBD1,TRBJ2-7,-,TRBV28,TGTGCCAGCAGTCCGACAGGGGGGGGCCCCTACGAGCAGTACTTC,CASSPTGGGPYEQYF
-,TRBJ2-7,many,TRBV14,TGTGCCAGCAGCCAAGTTGATTCTGGCGAGCAGTACTTC,CASSQVDSGEQYF
-,TRBJ1-3,many,TRBV12-3/TRBV12-4,TGTGCCAGCAGTTTCGCAGAATACTCTGGAAACACCATATATTTT,CASSFAEYSGNTIYF
-,TRBJ1-2,many,TRBV29-1,TGCAGCGTTGAGTTGACAGTGGGATATGGCTACACCTTC,CSVELTVGYGYTF
TRBD1,TRBJ1-5,-,TRBV18,TGTGCCAGCTCAGGACAGGGGGCCTATCAGCCCCAGCATTTT,CASSGQGAYQPQHF
TRBD1,TRBJ1-6,-,TRBV6-4,TGTGCCAGCAGGCCGACAGGGGTTGAGGCGAATTCACCCCTCCACTTT,CASRPTGVEANSPLHF
TRBD1,TRBJ2-7,-,TRBV11-3,TGCGTCAGCAGCCACCGTAATCGACAGGGACCTTCCTACGAGCGGTACTTC,CVSSHRNRQGPSYERYF
-,TRBJ2-3,many,TRBV19,TGTGCCAGTAGTATAGTGGCACAGAGCACAGATACGCAGTATTTT,CASSIVAQSTDTQYF
-,TRBJ1-2,many,TRBV14,TGTGCCAGCAGCCATGGGCACTATGGCTACACCTTC,CASSHGHYGYTF
-,TRBJ2-2,many,TRBV28,TGTGCCAGCAGTTGGTTGGCCAGGAACACCGGGGAGCTGTTTTTT,CASSWLARNTGELFF
-,TRBJ2-6,-,TRBV9,TGTGCCAGCAGCGTAGTACAGGTAGGGATTTCCTTTTCTGGGGCCAACGTCCTGACTTTC,CASSVVQVGISFSGANVLTF
TRBD2,TRBJ2-1,-,TRBV19,TGTGCCAGTAGTATCGGACTAGCGGCGACCTGCAATGAGCAGTTCTTC,CASSIGLAATCNEQFF